This is a list of T cell receptor beta chains from one sample in a study of T cell responses to AZD1222 COVID-19 vaccine. The data were produced by immunoSEQ multiplex PCR, yet TCRdb's version contains in-frame clones alone and is incomplete. The sample holds around 200,000 clones; roughly 88% are singletons and the top ten take 0.99%. The material sequenced was peripheral blood, taken on day 0 of AZD1222 vaccination. These TCRs come from an adult in good health. Each CDR3 is given without its conserved first and last residue. D genes are given only for firm matches.

j_call: TRBJ2-1; v_call: TRBV2; d_call: NA; cdr3_aa: ASSTDRYNEQF
j_call: TRBJ2-1; v_call: TRBV7-9; d_call: TRBD2; cdr3_aa: ASSQGLANNEQF
j_call: TRBJ2-2; v_call: TRBV19; d_call: NA; cdr3_aa: ASSIEWSTGELF
j_call: TRBJ1-1; v_call: TRBV2; d_call: TRBD1; cdr3_aa: ASSGRGQGHTEAF
j_call: TRBJ1-1; v_call: TRBV5-1; d_call: NA; cdr3_aa: ASSPDTLNTEAF
j_call: TRBJ2-7; v_call: TRBV7-9; d_call: NA; cdr3_aa: ASSFLTYEQY
j_call: TRBJ1-5; v_call: TRBV5-6; d_call: NA; cdr3_aa: ASSFRRAGHQPQH
j_call: TRBJ2-5; v_call: TRBV19; d_call: NA; cdr3_aa: ASSMSGLSQETQY
j_call: TRBJ2-2; v_call: TRBV12-3/TRBV12-4; d_call: TRBD2; cdr3_aa: ASSFRGGQELF
j_call: TRBJ1-1; v_call: TRBV6-2/TRBV6-3; d_call: NA; cdr3_aa: ASSSVNLDSPPEAF
j_call: TRBJ2-1; v_call: TRBV5-4; d_call: TRBD2; cdr3_aa: ASRLLAGGGEQF
j_call: TRBJ1-5; v_call: TRBV27; d_call: NA; cdr3_aa: ASSLRVTGDSNQPQH
j_call: TRBJ2-1; v_call: TRBV29-1; d_call: NA; cdr3_aa: SVEDQAGPGNEQF
j_call: TRBJ2-7; v_call: TRBV2; d_call: TRBD2; cdr3_aa: ASRIAGGTYEQY
j_call: TRBJ2-3; v_call: TRBV9; d_call: NA; cdr3_aa: ASSVGTTAEDTQY
j_call: TRBJ2-1; v_call: TRBV6-5; d_call: TRBD2; cdr3_aa: ASSRASGADNEQF
j_call: TRBJ1-5; v_call: TRBV18; d_call: NA; cdr3_aa: ASSPGNSNQPQH
j_call: TRBJ2-1; v_call: TRBV5-6; d_call: NA; cdr3_aa: ASSLAGDEQF
j_call: TRBJ1-5; v_call: TRBV12-3/TRBV12-4; d_call: TRBD1; cdr3_aa: ASRGTGNQPQH
j_call: TRBJ2-2; v_call: TRBV5-1; d_call: TRBD1; cdr3_aa: ASSLIRTGNTGELF
j_call: TRBJ2-3; v_call: TRBV4-1; d_call: NA; cdr3_aa: ASSLIRGSTDTQY
j_call: TRBJ1-6; v_call: TRBV4-2; d_call: TRBD1; cdr3_aa: ASSQEVSDRGNSPLH
j_call: TRBJ2-1; v_call: TRBV20-1; d_call: TRBD2; cdr3_aa: SASSASGILKNNEQF
j_call: TRBJ1-1; v_call: TRBV9; d_call: NA; cdr3_aa: ASSVGSELAEAF
j_call: TRBJ1-6; v_call: TRBV12-3/TRBV12-4; d_call: NA; cdr3_aa: ASSLARQTTH
j_call: TRBJ1-2; v_call: TRBV10-3; d_call: TRBD1; cdr3_aa: AISVGQGNGYT
j_call: TRBJ2-7; v_call: TRBV27; d_call: NA; cdr3_aa: ASRPPRGREGQYEQY
j_call: TRBJ2-2; v_call: TRBV7-3; d_call: TRBD2; cdr3_aa: ASSLVASGRNTGELF
j_call: TRBJ2-3; v_call: TRBV5-1; d_call: NA; cdr3_aa: ASSWRDSGARTDTQY
j_call: TRBJ1-2; v_call: TRBV19; d_call: NA; cdr3_aa: ASTYPQQGVYGYT
j_call: TRBJ2-7; v_call: TRBV11-2; d_call: NA; cdr3_aa: ASSLGRAETLYEQY
j_call: TRBJ2-1; v_call: TRBV11-3; d_call: NA; cdr3_aa: ASSLEGEQF
j_call: TRBJ1-1; v_call: TRBV27; d_call: NA; cdr3_aa: ASSSSWGTTEAF
j_call: TRBJ1-1; v_call: TRBV6-5; d_call: NA; cdr3_aa: ASSYTGSTEAF
j_call: TRBJ2-1; v_call: TRBV6-5; d_call: NA; cdr3_aa: ATSKASYNEQF
j_call: TRBJ2-3; v_call: TRBV27; d_call: TRBD2; cdr3_aa: ASSYRRGGTDTQY
j_call: TRBJ2-1; v_call: TRBV18; d_call: NA; cdr3_aa: ASSPKLKRAMNEQF
j_call: TRBJ2-7; v_call: TRBV6-5; d_call: NA; cdr3_aa: ASSPGYGEQY
j_call: TRBJ1-1; v_call: TRBV7-9; d_call: NA; cdr3_aa: ASSNLRGAEAF
j_call: TRBJ2-5; v_call: TRBV28; d_call: TRBD2; cdr3_aa: ATNWGGSGQETQY
j_call: TRBJ2-1; v_call: TRBV7-7; d_call: TRBD2; cdr3_aa: ASSSGLADNEQF
j_call: TRBJ2-7; v_call: TRBV27; d_call: NA; cdr3_aa: ASRETGDYYEQY
j_call: TRBJ2-2; v_call: TRBV25-1; d_call: NA; cdr3_aa: ASSENRRTGELF
j_call: TRBJ2-5; v_call: TRBV5-1; d_call: NA; cdr3_aa: ASSSGQTEETQY
j_call: TRBJ1-2; v_call: TRBV12-3/TRBV12-4; d_call: TRBD1; cdr3_aa: ASNKQGTYGYT
j_call: TRBJ1-1; v_call: TRBV6-1; d_call: NA; cdr3_aa: ASSEGAGWFGLAF
j_call: TRBJ1-1; v_call: TRBV28; d_call: NA; cdr3_aa: ASSWGRENTEAF
j_call: TRBJ1-1; v_call: TRBV9; d_call: NA; cdr3_aa: ASSSDAGSYNTEAF
j_call: TRBJ2-3; v_call: TRBV3-1/TRBV3-2; d_call: NA; cdr3_aa: ASSQDPLRTDTQY
j_call: TRBJ2-2; v_call: TRBV29-1; d_call: TRBD1; cdr3_aa: SVHPSGTGCTGELF
j_call: TRBJ2-1; v_call: TRBV15; d_call: NA; cdr3_aa: ATSTPSDGPYNEQF
j_call: TRBJ2-7; v_call: TRBV6-5; d_call: NA; cdr3_aa: ASSYSEGNEQY
j_call: TRBJ2-5; v_call: TRBV7-6; d_call: TRBD2; cdr3_aa: ASSPTGGNQETQY
j_call: TRBJ2-3; v_call: TRBV6-2/TRBV6-3; d_call: NA; cdr3_aa: ASSYSWSGITDTQY
j_call: TRBJ1-6; v_call: TRBV21-1; d_call: NA; cdr3_aa: ASSEIRQGPDNSPLH
j_call: TRBJ2-1; v_call: TRBV27; d_call: TRBD1; cdr3_aa: ASSLRGQAYNEQF